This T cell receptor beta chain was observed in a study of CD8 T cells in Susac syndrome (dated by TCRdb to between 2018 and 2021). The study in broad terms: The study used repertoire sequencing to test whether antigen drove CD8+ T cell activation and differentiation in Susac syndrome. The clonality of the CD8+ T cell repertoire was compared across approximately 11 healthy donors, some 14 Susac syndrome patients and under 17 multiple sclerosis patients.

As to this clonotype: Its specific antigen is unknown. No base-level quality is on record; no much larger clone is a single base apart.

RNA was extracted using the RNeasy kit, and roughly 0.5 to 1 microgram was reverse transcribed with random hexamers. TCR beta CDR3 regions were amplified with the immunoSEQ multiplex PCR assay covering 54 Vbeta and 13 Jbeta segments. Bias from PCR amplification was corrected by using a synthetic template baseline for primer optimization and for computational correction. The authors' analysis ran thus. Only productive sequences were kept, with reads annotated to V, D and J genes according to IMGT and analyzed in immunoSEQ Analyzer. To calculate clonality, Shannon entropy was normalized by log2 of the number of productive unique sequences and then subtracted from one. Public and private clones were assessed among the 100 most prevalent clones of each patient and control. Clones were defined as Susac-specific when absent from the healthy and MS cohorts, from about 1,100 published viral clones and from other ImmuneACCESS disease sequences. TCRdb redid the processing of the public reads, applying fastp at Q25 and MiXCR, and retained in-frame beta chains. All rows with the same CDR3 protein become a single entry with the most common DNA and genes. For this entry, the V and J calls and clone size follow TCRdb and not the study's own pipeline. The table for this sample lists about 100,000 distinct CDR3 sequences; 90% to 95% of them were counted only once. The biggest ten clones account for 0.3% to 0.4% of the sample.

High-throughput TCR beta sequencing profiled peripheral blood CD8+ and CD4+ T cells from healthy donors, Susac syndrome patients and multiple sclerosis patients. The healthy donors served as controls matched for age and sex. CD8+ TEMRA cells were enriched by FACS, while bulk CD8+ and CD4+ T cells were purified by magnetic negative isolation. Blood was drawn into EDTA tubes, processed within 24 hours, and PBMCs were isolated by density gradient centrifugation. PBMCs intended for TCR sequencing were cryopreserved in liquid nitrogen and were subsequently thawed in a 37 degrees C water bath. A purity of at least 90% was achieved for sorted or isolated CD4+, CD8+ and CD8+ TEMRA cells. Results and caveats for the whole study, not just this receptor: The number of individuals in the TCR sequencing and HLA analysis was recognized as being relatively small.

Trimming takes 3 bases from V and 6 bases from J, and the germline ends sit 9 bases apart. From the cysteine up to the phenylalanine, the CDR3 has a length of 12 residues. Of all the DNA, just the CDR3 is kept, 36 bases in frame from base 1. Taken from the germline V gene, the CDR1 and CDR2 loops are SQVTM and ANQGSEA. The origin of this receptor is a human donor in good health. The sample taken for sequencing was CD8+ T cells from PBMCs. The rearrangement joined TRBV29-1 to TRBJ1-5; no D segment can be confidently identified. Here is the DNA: TGCAGCGTTGATCCGAAAGCTCAGCCCCAGCATTTT. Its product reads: CSVDPKAQPQHF.